The 4 T cell receptor beta chains below come from one sample, sequenced in a study of siplizumab effects on memory and regulatory T cells. Using immunoSEQ multiplex PCR, the repertoire was profiled, and TCRdb retains in-frame clones only, with some absent. The profile shows more than 95,000 clones, approximately 94% of them singletons. Material for sequencing was CD4+ T cells sorted from blood. All receptors derive from a human donor in good health.

The chain couples TRBV6-5 to TRBJ2-7; 9 nucleotides align to TRBD2. This CDR3 spans 16 amino acids. The trim removed 1 base at V and 2 bases at J, leaving 6 bases unmatched. Germline V gene sequence: CDR1 MNHEY, CDR2 SVGAGI. CDR3 in DNA: TGTGCCAGCAGTTACTGGGCTAGCGGGGCGACCTACGAGCAGTACTTC. This translates into CASSYWASGATYEQYF.

V gene TRBV10-2 combines with J gene TRBJ2-1; a possible D gene is TRBD1 (5 bases). The V gene lost 7 bases and the J gene lost 4 bases, with 20 bases spanning the gap. Germline V gene sequence: CDR1 WSHSY, CDR2 SAAADI. The CDR3 totals 16 residues. CDR3 loop: CASTEIKTARYNEQFF. CDR3 DNA: TGCGCCAGCACCGAGATAAAGACAGCGAGATACAATGAGCAGTTCTTC.

The rearrangement joins TRBV15 to TRBJ1-2; perhaps TRBD1 as D (5 bases). V dropped 0 bases and J dropped 4 bases, with 12 bases sitting between them. Germline assignment: CDR1 LNHNV and CDR2 YYDKDF (reference sequence). The CDR3 has 15 amino acids. DNA of the CDR3: TGTGCCACCAGCAGAGATGCCGCGGGGGGCTATGGCTACACCTTC. It encodes CATSRDAAGGYGYTF.

The V gene is TRBV21-1, the J gene TRBJ1-6; the DNA was not compared with TRBD1, the D call given in the table. TRBV21-1 has pseudogene status. The CDR3 loop spans 15 amino acids. The CDR3, as DNA: TGTGCCAGCAGCGAAAGGGGGCAGAATAATTCACCCCTCCACTTT. Protein sequence: CASSERGQNNSPLHF.